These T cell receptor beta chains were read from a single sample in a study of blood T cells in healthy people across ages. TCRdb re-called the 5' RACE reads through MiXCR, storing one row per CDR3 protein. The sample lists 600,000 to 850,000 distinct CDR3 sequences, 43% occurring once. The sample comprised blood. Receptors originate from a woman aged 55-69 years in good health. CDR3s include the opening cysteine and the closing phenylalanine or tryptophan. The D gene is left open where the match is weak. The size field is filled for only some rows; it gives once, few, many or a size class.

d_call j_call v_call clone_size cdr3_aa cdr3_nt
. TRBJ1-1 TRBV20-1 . CSARDFGKTNTEAFF TGCAGTGCTAGAGATTTCGGGAAAACGAACACTGAAGCTTTCTTT
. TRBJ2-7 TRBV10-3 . CAITKEEVINEQYF TGTGCCATCACCAAGGAGGAAGTGATCAATGAGCAGTACTTC
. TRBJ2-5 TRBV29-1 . CSVEPRGGQETQYF TGCAGCGTTGAACCCAGGGGGGGTCAAGAGACCCAGTACTTC
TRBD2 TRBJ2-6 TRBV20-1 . CSARRTMTGGNVLTF TGCAGTGCTAGACGAACCATGACGGGGGGCAACGTCCTGACTTTC
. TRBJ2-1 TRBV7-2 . CASSLGGGQFF TGTGCCAGCAGCTTAGGGGGCGGGCAGTTCTTC
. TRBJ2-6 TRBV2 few CASSPAGSGANVLTF TGTGCCAGCAGTCCCGCAGGGTCTGGGGCTAACGTCCTGACTTTC
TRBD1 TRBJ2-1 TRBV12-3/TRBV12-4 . CASSPQVGQGAAEQFF TGTGCCAGCAGTCCCCAGGTTGGACAGGGGGCAGCTGAGCAGTTCTTC
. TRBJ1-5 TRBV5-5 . CASSWGDGTNQPQHF TGTGCCAGCAGCTGGGGGGACGGGACAAATCAGCCCCAGCATTTT
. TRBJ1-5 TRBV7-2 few CASSLSRASNQPQHF TGTGCCAGCAGCTTATCCAGGGCTAGCAATCAGCCCCAGCATTTT
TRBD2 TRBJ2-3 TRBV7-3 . CASSSVAGGYDTQYF TGTGCCAGCAGCTCTGTAGCGGGAGGGTACGATACGCAGTATTTT
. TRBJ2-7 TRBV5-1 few CASSLPQGNDYEQYF TGCGCCAGCAGCCTCCCCCAGGGGAATGACTACGAGCAGTACTTC
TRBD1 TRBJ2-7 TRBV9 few CASSVVGTGLLYEQYF TGTGCCAGCAGCGTAGTCGGGACAGGGTTACTCTACGAGCAGTACTTC
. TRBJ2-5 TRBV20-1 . CSARVTRGRDEQYF TGTAGTGCTAGGGTTACTAGAGGTAGGGATGAGCAGTACTTC
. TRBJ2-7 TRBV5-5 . CASSPWAGTYEQYF TGTGCCAGCAGCCCCTGGGCAGGCACCTACGAGCAGTACTTC
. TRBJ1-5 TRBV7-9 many CASSLDEGGPQHF TGTGCCAGCAGCTTAGATGAGGGTGGGCCCCAGCATTTT
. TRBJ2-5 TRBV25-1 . CASSELKGFNNEQYF TGTGCCAGCAGTGAATTAAAGGGGTTCAACAATGAGCAGTACTTC
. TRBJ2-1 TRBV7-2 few CASSLRAEEQFF TGTGCCAGCAGCTTAAGAGCGGAAGAGCAGTTCTTC
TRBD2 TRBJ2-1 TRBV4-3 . CASSRTLAGGLDEQFF TGCGCCAGCAGCCGGACCCTAGCGGGGGGTTTAGATGAGCAGTTCTTC
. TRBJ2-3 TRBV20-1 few CSAFGPDGTDTQYF TGCAGTGCATTCGGGCCGGATGGGACCGATACGCAGTATTTT
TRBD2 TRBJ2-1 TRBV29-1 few CSVGSGGALWNEQFF TGCAGCGTGGGGAGCGGGGGGGCCTTGTGGAATGAGCAGTTCTTC
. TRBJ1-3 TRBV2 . CASRAGHRAGNTIYF TGTGCCAGCAGGGCGGGACACCGGGCTGGAAACACCATATATTTT
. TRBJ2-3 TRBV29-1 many CSVEGEVGTDTQYF TGCAGCGTTGAAGGGGAAGTAGGCACAGATACGCAGTATTTT
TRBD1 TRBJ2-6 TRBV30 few CAWSVRQGISGANVLTF TGTGCCTGGAGTGTACGACAGGGGATCTCTGGGGCCAACGTCCTGACTTTC
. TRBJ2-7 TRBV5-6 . CASSLSGEPPYEQYF TGTGCCAGCAGCTTGAGCGGAGAGCCTCCCTACGAGCAGTACTTC
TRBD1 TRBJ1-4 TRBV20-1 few CSASIWPGQGDEKLFF TGCAGTGCTAGTATATGGCCGGGACAGGGGGATGAAAAACTGTTTTTT
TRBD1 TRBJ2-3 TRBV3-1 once CASSYLTGGDTQYF TGTGCCAGCAGCTACCTAACAGGGGGAGATACGCAGTATTTT
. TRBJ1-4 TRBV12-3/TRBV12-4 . CASTPGRPTNEKLFF TGTGCCAGCACCCCTGGACGTCCAACTAATGAAAAACTGTTTTTT
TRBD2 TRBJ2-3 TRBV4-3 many CASSQVSSGPDTQYF TGCGCCAGCAGCCAAGTGTCTAGCGGGCCAGATACGCAGTATTTT
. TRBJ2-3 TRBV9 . CASSVWGSGDTQYF TGTGCCAGCAGCGTCTGGGGGAGCGGCGATACGCAGTATTTT
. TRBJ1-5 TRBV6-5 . CASSYSSTQDQPQHF TGTGCCAGCAGTTACTCGTCAACACAAGATCAGCCCCAGCATTTT
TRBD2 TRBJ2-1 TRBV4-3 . CASSQGSGLAGVYEQFF TGCGCCAGCAGCCAAGGCTCGGGACTAGCGGGAGTGTATGAGCAGTTCTTC
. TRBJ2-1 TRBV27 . CASSFSGVYNEQFF TGTGCCAGCAGTTTCTCCGGGGTTTACAATGAGCAGTTCTTC
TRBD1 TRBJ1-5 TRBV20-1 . CSATGTGGYQPQHF TGCAGTGCCACCGGGACAGGGGGCTATCAGCCCCAGCATTTT
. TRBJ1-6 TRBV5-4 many CASSLDRLYSPLHF TGTGCCAGCAGCCTAGACAGGTTATATTCACCCCTCCACTTT
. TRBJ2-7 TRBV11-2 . CASRANRSSSYEQYF TGTGCCAGCAGGGCCAACCGGTCCTCCTCCTACGAGCAGTACTTC
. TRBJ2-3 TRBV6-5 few CASSVTGWFHTQYF TGTGCCAGCAGTGTAACAGGGTGGTTCCATACGCAGTATTTT
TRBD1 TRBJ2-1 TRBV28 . CASSLWGTGNRNEQFF TGTGCCAGCAGTTTATGGGGGACAGGGAACAGAAATGAGCAGTTCTTC
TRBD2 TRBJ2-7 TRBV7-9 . CASPGPPRTSGSYEQYF TGTGCTAGCCCGGGACCTCCTAGGACTAGCGGGAGTTACGAGCAGTACTTC
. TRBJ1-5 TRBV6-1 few CASSDHYSNQPQHF TGTGCCAGCAGTGATCATTATAGCAATCAGCCCCAGCATTTT
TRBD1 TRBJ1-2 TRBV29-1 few CSVTPGQLYGYTF TGCAGCGTGACCCCGGGACAGCTCTATGGCTACACCTTC
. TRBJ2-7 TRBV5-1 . CASSLVDLNEQYF TGCGCCAGCAGCTTGGTCGATCTCAATGAGCAGTACTTC
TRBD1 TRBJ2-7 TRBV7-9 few CASSPRDRSSYEQYF TGTGCCAGCAGCCCCCGGGACAGGAGCTCCTACGAGCAGTACTTC
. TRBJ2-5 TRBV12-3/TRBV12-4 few CASSFKGEKGSVETQYF TGTGCCAGCAGTTTTAAGGGGGAAAAGGGATCGGTAGAGACCCAGTACTTC
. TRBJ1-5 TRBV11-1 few CASSFGDNQPQHF TGTGCCAGCAGCTTCGGGGACAATCAGCCCCAGCATTTT
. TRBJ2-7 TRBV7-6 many CASSQTQSSYEQYF TGTGCCAGCAGCCAGACACAGAGTTCCTACGAGCAGTACTTC
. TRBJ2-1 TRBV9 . CASSVTTGTQNPNEQFF TGTGCCAGCAGCGTGACCACCGGGACTCAAAACCCCAATGAGCAGTTCTTC
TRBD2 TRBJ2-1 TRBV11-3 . CASSLEGAGLAGRNEQFF TGTGCCAGCAGCTTAGAAGGGGCGGGACTAGCGGGTCGCAATGAGCAGTTCTTC
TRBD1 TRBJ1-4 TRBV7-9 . CASSGSGTGTPDELFF TGTGCCAGCAGCGGATCCGGGACAGGGACGCCGGACGAACTGTTTTTT
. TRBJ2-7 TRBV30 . CAWSVTEGSEQYF TGTGCCTGGAGTGTAACAGAAGGATCCGAGCAGTACTTC